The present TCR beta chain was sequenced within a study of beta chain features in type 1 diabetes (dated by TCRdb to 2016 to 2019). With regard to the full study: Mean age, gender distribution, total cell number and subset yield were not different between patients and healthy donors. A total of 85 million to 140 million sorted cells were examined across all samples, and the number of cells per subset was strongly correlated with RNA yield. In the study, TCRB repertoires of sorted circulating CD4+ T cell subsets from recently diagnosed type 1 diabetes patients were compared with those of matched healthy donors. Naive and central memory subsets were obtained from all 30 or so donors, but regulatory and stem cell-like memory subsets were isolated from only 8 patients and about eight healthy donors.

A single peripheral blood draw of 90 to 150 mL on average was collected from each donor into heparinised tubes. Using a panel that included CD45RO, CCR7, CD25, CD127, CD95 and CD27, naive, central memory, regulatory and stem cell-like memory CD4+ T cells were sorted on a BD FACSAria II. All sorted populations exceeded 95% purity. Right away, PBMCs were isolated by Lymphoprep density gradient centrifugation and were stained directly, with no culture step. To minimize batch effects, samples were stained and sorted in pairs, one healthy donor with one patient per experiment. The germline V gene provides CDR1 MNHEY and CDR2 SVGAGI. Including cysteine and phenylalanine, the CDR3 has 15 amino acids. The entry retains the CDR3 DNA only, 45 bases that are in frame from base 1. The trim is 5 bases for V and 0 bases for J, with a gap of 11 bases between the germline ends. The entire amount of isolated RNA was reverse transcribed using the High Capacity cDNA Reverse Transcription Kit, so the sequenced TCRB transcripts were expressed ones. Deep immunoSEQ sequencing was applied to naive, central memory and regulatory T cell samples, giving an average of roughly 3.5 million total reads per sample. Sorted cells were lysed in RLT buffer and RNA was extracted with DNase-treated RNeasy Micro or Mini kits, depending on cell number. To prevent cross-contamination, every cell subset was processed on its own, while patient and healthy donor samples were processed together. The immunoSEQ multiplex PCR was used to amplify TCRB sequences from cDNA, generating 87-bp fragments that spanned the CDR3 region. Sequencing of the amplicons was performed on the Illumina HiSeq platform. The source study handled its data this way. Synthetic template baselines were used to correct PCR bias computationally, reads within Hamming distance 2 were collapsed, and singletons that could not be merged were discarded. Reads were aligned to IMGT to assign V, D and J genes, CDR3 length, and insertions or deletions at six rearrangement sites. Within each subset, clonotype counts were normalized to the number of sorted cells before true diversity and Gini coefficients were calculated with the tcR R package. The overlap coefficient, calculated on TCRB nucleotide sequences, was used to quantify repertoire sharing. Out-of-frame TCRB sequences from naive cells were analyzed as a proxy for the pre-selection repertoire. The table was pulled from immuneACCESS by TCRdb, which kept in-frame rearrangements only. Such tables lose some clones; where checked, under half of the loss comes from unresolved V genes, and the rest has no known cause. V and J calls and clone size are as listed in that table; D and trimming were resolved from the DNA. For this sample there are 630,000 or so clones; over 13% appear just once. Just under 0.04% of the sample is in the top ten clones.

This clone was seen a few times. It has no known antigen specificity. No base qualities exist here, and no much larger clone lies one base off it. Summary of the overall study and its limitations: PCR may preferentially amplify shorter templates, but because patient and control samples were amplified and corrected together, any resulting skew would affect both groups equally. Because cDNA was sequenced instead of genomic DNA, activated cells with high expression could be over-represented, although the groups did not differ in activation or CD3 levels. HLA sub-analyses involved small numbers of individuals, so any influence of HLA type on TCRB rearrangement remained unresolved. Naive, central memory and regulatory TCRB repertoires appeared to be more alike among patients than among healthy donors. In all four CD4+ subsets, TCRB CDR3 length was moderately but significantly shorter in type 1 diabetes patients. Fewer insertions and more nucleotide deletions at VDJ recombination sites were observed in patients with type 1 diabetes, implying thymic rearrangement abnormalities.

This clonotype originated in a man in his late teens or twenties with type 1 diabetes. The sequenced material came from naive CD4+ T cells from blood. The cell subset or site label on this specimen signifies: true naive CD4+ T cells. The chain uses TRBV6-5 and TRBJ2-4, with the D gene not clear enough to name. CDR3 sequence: CASSRPPIAKNIQYF. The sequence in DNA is TGTGCCAGCAGTCGGCCACCGATAGCCAAAAACATTCAGTACTTC.